The present TCR beta chain was sequenced within a study of CD8+CD57+ T cells in acquired aplastic anemia. General study points: Simpson's diversity of CD8+ cells was not significantly different in patients compared with controls.

Flow cytometry had shown expanded CD8+CD57+ cells in the patients chosen for sequencing. The CDR3 contains 14 residues. Germline assignment: CDR1 SGHRS and CDR2 YFSETQ. V lost 2 bases to trimming and J lost 4 bases, with 12 bases between them. This clonotype was recorded at least ten times. The antigen remains undetermined. Genomic DNA, serving as template, underwent TCR beta VDJ and CDR3 profiling. TCRdb analysed the reads with MiXCR anew, one entry per CDR3 protein. This table holds 150,000 to 200,000 distinct CDR3 sequences, roughly 48% found once. This clonotype was sampled from a human donor with aplastic anemia. The chain combines TRBV5-1 with TRBJ1-1, with D hard to call. Sequenced material: sorted CD4+, CD8+, or CD8+CD57+ T cells (not recorded which) from PBMCs. CDR3 amino acids: CASSFPEGGTEAFF. The CDR3 DNA sequence: TGCGCCAGCAGCTTTCCCGAGGGCGGCACTGAAGCTTTCTTT.